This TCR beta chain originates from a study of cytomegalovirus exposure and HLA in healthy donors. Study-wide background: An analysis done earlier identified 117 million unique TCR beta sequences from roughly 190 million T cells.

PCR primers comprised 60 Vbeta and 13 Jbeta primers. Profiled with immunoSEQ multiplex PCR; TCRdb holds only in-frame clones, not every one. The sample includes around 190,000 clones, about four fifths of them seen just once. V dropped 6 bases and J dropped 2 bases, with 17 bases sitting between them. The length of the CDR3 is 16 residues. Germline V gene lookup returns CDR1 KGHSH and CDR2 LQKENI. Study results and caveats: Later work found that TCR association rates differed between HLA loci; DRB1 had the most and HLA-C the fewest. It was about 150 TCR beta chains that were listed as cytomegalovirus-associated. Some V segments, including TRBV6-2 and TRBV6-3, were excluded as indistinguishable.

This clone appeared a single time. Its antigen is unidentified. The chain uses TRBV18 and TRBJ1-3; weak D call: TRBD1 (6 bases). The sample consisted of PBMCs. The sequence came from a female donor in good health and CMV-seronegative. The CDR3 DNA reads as TGTGCCAGCTCGAGCCAGGGGTTTTCCCCTGGAAACACCATATATTTT. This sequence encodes CASSSQGFSPGNTIYF.